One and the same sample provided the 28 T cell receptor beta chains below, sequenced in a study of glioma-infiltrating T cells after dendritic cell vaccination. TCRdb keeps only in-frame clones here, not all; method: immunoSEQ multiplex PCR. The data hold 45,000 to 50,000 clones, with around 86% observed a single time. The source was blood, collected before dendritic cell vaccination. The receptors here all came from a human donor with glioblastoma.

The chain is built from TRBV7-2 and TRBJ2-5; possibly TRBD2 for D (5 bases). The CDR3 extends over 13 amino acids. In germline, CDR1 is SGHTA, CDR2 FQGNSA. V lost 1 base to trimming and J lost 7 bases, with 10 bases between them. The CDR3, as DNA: TGTGCCAGCAGCTTAGAAGGTCGGGGGACCCAGTACTTC. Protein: CASSLEGRGTQYF.

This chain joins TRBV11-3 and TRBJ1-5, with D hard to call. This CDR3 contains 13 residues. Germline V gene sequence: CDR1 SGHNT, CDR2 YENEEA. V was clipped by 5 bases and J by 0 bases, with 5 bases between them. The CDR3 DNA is TGTGCCAGCAGCGTTAATAGCAATCAGCCCCAGCATTTT. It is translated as CASSVNSNQPQHF. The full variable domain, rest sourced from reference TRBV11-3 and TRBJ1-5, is EAGVVQSPRYKIIEKKQPVAFWCNPISGHNTLYWYLQNLGQGPELLIRYENEEAVDDSQLPKDRFSAERLKGVDSTLKIQPAELGDSAVYLCASSVNSNQPQHFGDGTRLSIL.

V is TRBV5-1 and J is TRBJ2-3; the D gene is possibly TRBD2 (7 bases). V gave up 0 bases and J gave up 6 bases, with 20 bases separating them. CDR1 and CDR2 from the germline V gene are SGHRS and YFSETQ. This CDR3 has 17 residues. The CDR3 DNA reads TGCGCCAGCAGCTTGGAAGTGGCGGGGGCCTTTGACGATACGCAGTATTTT. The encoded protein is CASSLEVAGAFDDTQYF.

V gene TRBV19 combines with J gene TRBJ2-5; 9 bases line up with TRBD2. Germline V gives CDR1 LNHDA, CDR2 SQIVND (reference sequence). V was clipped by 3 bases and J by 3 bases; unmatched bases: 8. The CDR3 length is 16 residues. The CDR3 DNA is TGTGCCAGTAGTATCCTTCTGGCGGGAGGGAAAGAGACCCAGTACTTC. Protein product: CASSILLAGGKETQYF.

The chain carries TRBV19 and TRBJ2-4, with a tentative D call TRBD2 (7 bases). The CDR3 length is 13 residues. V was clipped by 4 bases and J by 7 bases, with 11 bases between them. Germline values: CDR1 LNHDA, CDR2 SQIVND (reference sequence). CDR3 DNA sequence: TGTGCCAGTAGTAATAGGGGGGGGAACATTCAGTACTTC. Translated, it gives CASSNRGGNIQYF.

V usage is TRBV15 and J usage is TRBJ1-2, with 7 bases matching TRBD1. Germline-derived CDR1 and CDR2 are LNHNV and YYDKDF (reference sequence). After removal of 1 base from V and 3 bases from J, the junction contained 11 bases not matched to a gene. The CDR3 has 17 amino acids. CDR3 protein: CATSRGGTVKPHYGYTF. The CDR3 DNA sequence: TGTGCCACCAGCAGAGGTGGGACAGTCAAACCTCACTATGGCTACACCTTC.

DNA of the CDR3: TGTGCCAGCAGCTTGGGGGGACTAGCGGGCTACAATGAGCAGTTCTTC. This encodes CASSLGGLAGYNEQFF. The chain carries TRBV5-6 and TRBJ2-1, with TRBD2 matching over 12 bases. The CDR3 is 16 amino acids. Germline CDR1 reads SGHDT; CDR2 reads YYEEEE. Trimming took 0 bases from V and 3 from J; bases not matched to a gene: 1.

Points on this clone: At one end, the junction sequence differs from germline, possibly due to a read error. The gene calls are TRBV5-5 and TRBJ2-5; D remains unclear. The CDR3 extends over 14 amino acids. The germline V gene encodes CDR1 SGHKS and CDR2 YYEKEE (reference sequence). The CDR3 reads CASSLELNQETQYF. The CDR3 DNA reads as TGTGCCAGCAGCTTGGAACTAAACCAGGAGACCCAGTACTTC. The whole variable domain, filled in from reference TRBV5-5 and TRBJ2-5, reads DAGVTQSPTHLIKTRGQQVTLRCSPISGHKSVSWYQQVLGQGPQFIFQYYEKEERGRGNFPDRFSARQFPNYSSELNVNALLLGDSALYLCASSLELNQETQYFGPGTRLLVL.

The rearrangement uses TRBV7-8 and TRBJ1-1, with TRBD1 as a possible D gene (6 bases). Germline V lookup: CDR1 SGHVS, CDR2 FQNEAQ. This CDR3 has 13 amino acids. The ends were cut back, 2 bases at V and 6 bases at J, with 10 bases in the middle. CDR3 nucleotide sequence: TGTGCCAGCAGCTTATTTAAGGGGGCTGAAGCTTTCTTT. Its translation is CASSLFKGAEAFF. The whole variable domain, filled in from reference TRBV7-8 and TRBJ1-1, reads GAGVSQSPRYKVAKRGQDVALRCDPISGHVSLFWYQQALGQGPEFLTYFQNEAQLDKSGLPSDRFFAERPEGSVSTLKIQRTQQEDSAVYLCASSLFKGAEAFFGQGTRLTVV.

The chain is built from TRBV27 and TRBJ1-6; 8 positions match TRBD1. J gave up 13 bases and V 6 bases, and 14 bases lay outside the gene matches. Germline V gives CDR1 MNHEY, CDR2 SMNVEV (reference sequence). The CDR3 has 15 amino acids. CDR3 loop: CASSKGDRSGNPLHF. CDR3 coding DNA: TGTGCCAGCAGCAAGGGGGACAGGTCGGGCAATCCCCTCCACTTT.

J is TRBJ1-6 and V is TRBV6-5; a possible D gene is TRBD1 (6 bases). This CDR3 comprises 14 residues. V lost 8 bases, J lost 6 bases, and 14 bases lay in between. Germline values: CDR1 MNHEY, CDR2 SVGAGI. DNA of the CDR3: TGTGCCAGCTGGAACAGGGTTCCTAATTCACCCCTCCACTTT. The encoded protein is CASWNRVPNSPLHF.

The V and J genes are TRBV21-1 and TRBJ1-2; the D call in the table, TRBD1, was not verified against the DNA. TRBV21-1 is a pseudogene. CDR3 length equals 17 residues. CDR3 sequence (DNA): TGTGCCAGCAGCAAATGGATGCCCAGGGGGGCTAACTATGGCTACACCTTC. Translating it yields CASSKWMPRGANYGYTF.

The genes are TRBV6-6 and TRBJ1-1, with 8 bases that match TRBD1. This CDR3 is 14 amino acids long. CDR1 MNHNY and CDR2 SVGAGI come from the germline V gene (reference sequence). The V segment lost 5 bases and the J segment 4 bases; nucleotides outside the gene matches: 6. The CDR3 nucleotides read TGTGCCAGCAGTACCCAGGGGGCAGCCACTGAAGCTTTCTTT. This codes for CASSTQGAATEAFF.

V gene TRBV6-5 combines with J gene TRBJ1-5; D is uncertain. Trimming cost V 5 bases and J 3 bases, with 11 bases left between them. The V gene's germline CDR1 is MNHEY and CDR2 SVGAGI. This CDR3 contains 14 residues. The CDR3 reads CASSLPGSNQPQHF. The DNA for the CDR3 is TGTGCCAGCAGTCTACCGGGTTCCAATCAGCCCCAGCATTTT.

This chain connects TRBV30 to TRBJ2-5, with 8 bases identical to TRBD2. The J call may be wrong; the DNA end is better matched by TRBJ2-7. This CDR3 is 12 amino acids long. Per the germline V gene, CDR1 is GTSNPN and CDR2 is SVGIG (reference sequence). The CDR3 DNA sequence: TGTGCCTTATCTAGCGGGCTATACGAGCAGTACTTC. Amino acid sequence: CALSSGLYEQYF.

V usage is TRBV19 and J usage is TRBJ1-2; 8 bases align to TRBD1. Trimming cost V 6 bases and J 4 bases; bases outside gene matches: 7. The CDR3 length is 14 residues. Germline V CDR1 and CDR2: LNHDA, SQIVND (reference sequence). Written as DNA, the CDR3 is TGTGCCAGTAGGTTCGGGACAGGTTCCTATGGCTACACCTTC. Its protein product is CASRFGTGSYGYTF. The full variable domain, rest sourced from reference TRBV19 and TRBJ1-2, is DGGITQSPKYLFRKEGQNVTLSCEQNLNHDAMYWYRQDPGQGLRLIYYSQIVNDFQKGDIAEGYSVSREKKESFPLTVTSAQKNPTAFYLCASRFGTGSYGYTFGSGTRLTVV.

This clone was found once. CDR3: CASSTQQGLRNTEAFF. The DNA of the CDR3 is TGCGCCAGCAGCACCCAACAGGGGCTCAGGAACACTGAAGCTTTCTTT. The chain employs TRBV4-3 and TRBJ1-1; 7 bases fit TRBD1. This CDR3 spans 16 amino acids. J was trimmed by 1 base and V by 5 bases; bases with no gene match: 10. Germline V gene sequence: CDR1 LGHNA, CDR2 YSLEER.

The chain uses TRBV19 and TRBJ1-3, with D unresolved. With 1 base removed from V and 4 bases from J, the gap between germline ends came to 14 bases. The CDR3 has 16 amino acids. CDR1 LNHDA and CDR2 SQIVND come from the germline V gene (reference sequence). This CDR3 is CASSIGNSPWGNTIYF. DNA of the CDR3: TGTGCCAGTAGTATAGGAAACAGCCCGTGGGGAAACACCATATATTTT.

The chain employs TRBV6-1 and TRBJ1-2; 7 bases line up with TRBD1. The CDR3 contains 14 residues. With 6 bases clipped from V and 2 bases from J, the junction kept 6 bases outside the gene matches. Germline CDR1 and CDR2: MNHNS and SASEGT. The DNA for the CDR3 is TGTGCCAGCAGGGCGACAGGGTCCAACTATGGCTACACCTTC. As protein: CASRATGSNYGYTF.

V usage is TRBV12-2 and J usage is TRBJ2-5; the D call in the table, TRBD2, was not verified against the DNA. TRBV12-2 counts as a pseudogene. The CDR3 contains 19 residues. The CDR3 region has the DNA TGTGCAAGTCGCTTAGCTTACTGGACTAGCGGGGTACCTAAAGAGACCCAGTACTTC. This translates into CASRLAYWTSGVPKETQYF.

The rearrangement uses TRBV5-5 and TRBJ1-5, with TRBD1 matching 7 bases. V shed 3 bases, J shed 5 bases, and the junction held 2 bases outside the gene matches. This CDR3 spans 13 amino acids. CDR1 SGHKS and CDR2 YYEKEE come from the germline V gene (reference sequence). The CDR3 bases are TGTGCCAGCAGCTCAGACAGGGATCAGCCCCAGCATTTT. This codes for CASSSDRDQPQHF.

For the CDR3, the DNA is TGCAGCGTTGGCCTGGGGACAGAGAACTATGGCTACACCTTC. Its translation: CSVGLGTENYGYTF. This chain uses TRBV29-1 with TRBJ1-2; 7 nucleotides line up with TRBD1. The V segment lost 4 bases and the J segment 2 bases; nucleotides outside the gene matches: 7. Germline lookup yields CDR1 SQVTM and CDR2 ANQGSEA. This CDR3 has 14 residues.

CDR3 residues: CASSHPSPPGADTQYF. The CDR3 nucleotides read TGTGCCAGCAGCCATCCATCCCCTCCCGGGGCAGATACGCAGTATTTT. V gene TRBV7-8 combines with J gene TRBJ2-3, with D maybe TRBD2 (5 bases). Germline lookup yields CDR1 SGHVS and CDR2 FQNEAQ. CDR3 length equals 16 residues. Deletions cut 5 bases from V and 4 bases from J, with 19 bases between.

The CDR3 reads CASSLSSRTDTQYF. The DNA of the CDR3 is TGTGCCAGCAGTTTATCATCACGGACAGATACGCAGTATTTT. The chain is built from TRBV27 and TRBJ2-3; D not resolved. The CDR3 spans 14 residues. CDR1 and CDR2 from the germline V gene are MNHEY and SMNVEV (reference sequence). Between the trimmed V and J ends, which lost 0 bases and 3 bases, there was a span of 7 bases.

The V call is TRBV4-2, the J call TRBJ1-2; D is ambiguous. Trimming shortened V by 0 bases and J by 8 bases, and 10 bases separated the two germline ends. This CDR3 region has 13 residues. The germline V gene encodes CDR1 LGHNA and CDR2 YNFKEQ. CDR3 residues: CASSQDARSGYTF. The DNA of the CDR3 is TGTGCCAGCAGCCAAGACGCGCGTAGCGGCTACACCTTC.

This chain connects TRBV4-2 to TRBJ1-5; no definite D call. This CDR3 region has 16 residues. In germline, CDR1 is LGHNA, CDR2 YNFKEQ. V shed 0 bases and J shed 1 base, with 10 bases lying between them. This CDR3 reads CASSQDDRGSNQPQHF. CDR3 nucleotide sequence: TGTGCCAGCAGCCAAGACGACCGGGGAAGCAATCAGCCCCAGCATTTT.

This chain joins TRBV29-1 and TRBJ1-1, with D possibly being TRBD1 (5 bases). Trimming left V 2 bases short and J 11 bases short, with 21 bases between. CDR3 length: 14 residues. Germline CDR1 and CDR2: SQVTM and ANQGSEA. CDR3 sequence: CSVEIAGRAAFAFF. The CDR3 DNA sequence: TGCAGCGTTGAAATAGCCGGCAGGGCGGCGTTTGCTTTCTTT.

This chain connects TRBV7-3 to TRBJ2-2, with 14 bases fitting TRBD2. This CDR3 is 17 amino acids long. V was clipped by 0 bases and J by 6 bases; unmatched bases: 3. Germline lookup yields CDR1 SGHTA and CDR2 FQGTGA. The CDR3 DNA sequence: TGTGCCAGCAGCTTAACGATGGGACTAGCGGGAGCCGGGGAGCTGTTTTTT. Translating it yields CASSLTMGLAGAGELFF. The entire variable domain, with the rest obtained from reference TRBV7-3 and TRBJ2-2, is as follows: GAGVSQTPSNKVTEKGKYVELRCDPISGHTALYWYRQSLGQGPEFLIYFQGTGAADDSGLPNDRFFAVRPEGSVSTLKIQRTERGDSAVYLCASSLTMGLAGAGELFFGEGSRLTVL.